Reported below is one T cell receptor (beta chain). Its target is unknown. Absence of ophthalmopathy progression within 18 months defined stable Graves' hyperthyroidism. Trimming took off 4 bases at V and 2 bases at J, with 9 bases between the two ends. The CDR3 contains 13 residues. Germline CDR1 SEHNR, CDR2 FQNEAQ (reference sequence). This entry is derived from a study of T cells in Graves' hyperthyroidism and ophthalmopathy. It was RNA transcripts that yielded the amplified TCR beta CDR3 regions. The TCR CDR3 first-round RT-PCR relied on the HTBI primer set. TCRdb reprocessed the multiplex PCR reads with MiXCR, giving one entry per CDR3 protein. Of 610,000 or so distinct CDR3 sequences listed, roughly 50% were seen once; the top ten hold around 7.7%. Study-wide points: Through a model of 13 V-J features, ophthalmopathy was separated from stable hyperthyroidism. Most clonotypes that expanded in the thyroid above 0.001 also showed up in blood. In validation, the model predicted ophthalmopathy. These predictions came a median roughly 6.5 months before onset.

The chain recombines TRBV7-9 with TRBJ2-7; D may correspond to TRBD1 or TRBD2 (5 bases each). This receptor was obtained from a woman aged 18 to 35 with Graves' hyperthyroidism. Sequenced sample: peripheral blood or thyroid tissue (not recorded which). CDR3 residues: CASSSRGPYEQYF. In nucleotides, the CDR3 is TGTGCCAGCAGCTCGAGGGGACCCTACGAGCAGTACTTC.